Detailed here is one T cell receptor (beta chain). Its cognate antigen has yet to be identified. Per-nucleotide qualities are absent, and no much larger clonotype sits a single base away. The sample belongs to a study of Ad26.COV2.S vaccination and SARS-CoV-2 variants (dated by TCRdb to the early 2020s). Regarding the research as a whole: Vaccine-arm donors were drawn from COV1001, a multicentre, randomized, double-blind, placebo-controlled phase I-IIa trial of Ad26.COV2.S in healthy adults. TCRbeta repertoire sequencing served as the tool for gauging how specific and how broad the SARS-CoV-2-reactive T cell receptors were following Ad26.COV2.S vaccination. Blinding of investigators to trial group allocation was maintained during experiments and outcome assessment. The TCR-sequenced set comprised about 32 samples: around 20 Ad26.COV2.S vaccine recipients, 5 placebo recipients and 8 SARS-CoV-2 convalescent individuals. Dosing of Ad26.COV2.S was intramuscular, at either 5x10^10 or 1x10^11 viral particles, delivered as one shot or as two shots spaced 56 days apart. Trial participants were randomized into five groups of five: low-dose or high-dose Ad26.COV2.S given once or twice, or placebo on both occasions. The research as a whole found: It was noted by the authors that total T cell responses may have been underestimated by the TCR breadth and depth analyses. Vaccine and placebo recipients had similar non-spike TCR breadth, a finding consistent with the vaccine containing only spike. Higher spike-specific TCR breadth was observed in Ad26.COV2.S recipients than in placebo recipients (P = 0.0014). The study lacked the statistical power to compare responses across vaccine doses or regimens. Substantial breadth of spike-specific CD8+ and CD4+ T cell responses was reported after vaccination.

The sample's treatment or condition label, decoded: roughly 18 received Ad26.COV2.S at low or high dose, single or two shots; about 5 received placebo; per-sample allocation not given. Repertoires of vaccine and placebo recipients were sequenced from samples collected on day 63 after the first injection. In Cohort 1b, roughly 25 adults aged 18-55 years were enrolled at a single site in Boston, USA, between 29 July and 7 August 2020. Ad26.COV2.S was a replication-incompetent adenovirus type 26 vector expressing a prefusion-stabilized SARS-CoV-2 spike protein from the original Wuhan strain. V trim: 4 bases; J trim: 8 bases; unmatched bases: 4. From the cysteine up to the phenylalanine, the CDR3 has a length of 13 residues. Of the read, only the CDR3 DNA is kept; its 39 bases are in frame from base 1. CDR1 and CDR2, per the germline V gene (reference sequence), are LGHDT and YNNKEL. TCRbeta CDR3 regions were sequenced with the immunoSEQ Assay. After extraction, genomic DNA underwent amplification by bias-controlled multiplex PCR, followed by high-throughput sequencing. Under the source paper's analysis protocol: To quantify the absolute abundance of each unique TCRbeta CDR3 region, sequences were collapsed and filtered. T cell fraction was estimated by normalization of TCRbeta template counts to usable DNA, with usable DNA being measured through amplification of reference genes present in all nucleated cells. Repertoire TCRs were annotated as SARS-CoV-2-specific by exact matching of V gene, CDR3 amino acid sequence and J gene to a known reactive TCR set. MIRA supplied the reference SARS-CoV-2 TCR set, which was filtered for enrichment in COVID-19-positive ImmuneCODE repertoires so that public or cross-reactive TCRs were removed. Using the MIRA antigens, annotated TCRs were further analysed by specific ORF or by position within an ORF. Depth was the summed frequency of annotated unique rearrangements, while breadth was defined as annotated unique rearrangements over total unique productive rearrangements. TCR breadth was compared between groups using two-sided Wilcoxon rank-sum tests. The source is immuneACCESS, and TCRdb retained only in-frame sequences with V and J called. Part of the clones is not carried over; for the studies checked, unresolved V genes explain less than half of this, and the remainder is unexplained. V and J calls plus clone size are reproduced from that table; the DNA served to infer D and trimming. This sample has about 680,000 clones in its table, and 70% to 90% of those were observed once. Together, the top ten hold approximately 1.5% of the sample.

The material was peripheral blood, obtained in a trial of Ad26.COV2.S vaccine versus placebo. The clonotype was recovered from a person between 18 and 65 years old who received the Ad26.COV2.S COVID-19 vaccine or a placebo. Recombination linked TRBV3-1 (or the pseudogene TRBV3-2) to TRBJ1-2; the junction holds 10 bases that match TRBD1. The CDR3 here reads CASSRQGANGYTF. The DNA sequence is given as TGTGCCAGCAGCCGACAGGGGGCCAACGGCTACACCTTC.